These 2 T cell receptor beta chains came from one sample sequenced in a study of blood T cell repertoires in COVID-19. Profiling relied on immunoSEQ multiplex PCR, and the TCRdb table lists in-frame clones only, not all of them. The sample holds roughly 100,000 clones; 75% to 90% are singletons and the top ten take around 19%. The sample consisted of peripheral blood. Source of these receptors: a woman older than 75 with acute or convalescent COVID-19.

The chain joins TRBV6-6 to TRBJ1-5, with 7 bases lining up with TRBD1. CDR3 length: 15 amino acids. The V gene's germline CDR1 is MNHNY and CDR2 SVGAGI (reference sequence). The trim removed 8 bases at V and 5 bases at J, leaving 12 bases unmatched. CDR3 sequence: CASPPQGTGDQPQHF. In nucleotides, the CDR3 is TGTGCCAGCCCCCCTCAAGGAACAGGGGATCAGCCCCAGCATTTT.

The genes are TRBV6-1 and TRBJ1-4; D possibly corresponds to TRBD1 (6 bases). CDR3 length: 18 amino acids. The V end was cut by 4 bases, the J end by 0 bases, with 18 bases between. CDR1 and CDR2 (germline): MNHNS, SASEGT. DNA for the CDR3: TGTGCCAGCAGTGGCCAGCGGGGGCCCACCACAACTAATGAAAAACTGTTTTTT. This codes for CASSGQRGPTTTNEKLFF.